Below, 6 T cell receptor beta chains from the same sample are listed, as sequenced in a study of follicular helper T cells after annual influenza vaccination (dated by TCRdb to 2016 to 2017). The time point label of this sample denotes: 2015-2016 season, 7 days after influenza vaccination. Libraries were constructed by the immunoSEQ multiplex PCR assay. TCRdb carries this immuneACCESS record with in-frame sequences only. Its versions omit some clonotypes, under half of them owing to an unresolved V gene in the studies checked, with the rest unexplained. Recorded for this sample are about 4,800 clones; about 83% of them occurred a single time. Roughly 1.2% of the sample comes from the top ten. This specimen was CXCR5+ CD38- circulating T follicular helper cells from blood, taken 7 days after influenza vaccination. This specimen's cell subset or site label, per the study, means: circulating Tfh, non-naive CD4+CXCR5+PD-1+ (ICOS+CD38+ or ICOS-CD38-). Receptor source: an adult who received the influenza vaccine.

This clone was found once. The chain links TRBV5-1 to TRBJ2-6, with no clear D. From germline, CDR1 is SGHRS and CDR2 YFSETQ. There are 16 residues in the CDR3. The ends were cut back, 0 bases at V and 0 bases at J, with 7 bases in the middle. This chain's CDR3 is CASSLGGYSGANVLTF. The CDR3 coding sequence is TGCGCCAGCAGCTTGGGTGGGTACTCTGGGGCCAACGTCCTGACTTTC.

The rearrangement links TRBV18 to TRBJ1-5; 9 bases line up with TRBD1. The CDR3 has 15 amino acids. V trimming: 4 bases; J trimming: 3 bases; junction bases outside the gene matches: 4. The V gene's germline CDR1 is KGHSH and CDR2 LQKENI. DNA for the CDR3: TGTGCCAGCTCACAAGGACAGGGGAACAATCAGCCCCAGCATTTT. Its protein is CASSQGQGNNQPQHF.

In DNA form, the CDR3 reads TGTGCCAGCAGCTTATACGGGGGGCTACACTATGGCTACACCTTC. Translating gives CASSLYGGLHYGYTF. The chain combines TRBV7-9 with TRBJ1-2; perhaps TRBD1 as D (6 bases). The CDR3 is 15 residues long. CDR1 and CDR2 from the germline V gene are SEHNR and FQNEAQ (reference sequence). Trimming cost V 2 bases and J 3 bases, with 13 bases left between them. Combining the CDR3 with reference TRBV7-9 and TRBJ1-2 gives the whole variable domain DTGVSQNPRHKITKRGQNVTFRCDPISEHNRLYWYRQTLGQGPEFLTYFQNEAQLEKSRLLSDRFSAERPKGSFSTLEIQRTEQGDSAMYLCASSLYGGLHYGYTFGSGTRLTVV.

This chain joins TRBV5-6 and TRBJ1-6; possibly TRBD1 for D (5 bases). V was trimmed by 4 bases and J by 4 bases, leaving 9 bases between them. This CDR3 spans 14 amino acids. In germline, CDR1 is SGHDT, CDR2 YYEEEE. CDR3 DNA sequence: TGTGCCAGCAGCACTGACAGTTATAATTCACCCCTCCACTTT. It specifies CASSTDSYNSPLHF. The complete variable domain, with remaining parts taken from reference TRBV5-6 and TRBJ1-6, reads DAGVTQSPTHLIKTRGQQVTLRCSPKSGHDTVSWYQQALGQGPQFIFQYYEEEERQRGNFPDRFSGHQFPNYSSELNVNALLLGDSALYLCASSTDSYNSPLHFGNGTRLTVT.

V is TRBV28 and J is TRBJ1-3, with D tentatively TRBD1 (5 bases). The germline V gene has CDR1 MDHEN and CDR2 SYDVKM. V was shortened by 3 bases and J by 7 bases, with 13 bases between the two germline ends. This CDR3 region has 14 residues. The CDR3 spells CASSFPRDSNTIYF. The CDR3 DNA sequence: TGTGCCAGCAGTTTCCCCAGGGATTCCAACACCATATATTTT.

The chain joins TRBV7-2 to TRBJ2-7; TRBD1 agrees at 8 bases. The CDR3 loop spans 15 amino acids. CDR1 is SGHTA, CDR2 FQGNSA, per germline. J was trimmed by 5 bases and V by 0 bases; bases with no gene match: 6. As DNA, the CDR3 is TGTGCCAGCAGCTTAGCAAGGCAGGGGGCGGACGAGCAGTACTTC. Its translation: CASSLARQGADEQYF.